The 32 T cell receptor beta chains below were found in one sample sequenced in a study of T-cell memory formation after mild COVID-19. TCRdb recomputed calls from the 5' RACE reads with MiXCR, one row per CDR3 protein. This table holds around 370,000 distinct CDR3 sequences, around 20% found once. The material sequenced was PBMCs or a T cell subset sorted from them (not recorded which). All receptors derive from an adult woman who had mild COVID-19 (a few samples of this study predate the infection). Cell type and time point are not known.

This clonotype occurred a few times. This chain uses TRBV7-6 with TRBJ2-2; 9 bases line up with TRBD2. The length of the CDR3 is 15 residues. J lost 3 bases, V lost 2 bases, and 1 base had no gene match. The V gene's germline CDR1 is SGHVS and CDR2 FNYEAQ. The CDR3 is CASSLIAGDTGELFF. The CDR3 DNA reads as TGTGCCAGCAGCTTAATAGCGGGAGACACCGGGGAGCTGTTTTTT.

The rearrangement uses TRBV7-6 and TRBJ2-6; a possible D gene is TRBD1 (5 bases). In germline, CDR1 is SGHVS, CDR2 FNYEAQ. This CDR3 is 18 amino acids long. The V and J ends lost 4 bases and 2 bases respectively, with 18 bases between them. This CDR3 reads CASSSPQGTSAGANVLTF. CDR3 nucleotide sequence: TGTGCCAGCAGCTCCCCCCAGGGCACCTCCGCTGGGGCCAACGTCCTGACTTTC. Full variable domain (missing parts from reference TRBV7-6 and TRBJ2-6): GAGVSQSPRYKVTKRGQDVALRCDPISGHVSLYWYRQALGQGPEFLTYFNYEAQQDKSGLPNDRFSAERPEGSISTLTIQRTEQRDSAMYRCASSSPQGTSAGANVLTFGAGSRLTVL.

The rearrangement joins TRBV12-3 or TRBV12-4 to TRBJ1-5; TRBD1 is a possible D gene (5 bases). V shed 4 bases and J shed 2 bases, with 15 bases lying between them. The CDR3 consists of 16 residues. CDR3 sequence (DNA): TGTGCCAGCAGTTGGGGACGGGGAAGAGGCAATCAGCCCCAGCATTTT. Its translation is CASSWGRGRGNQPQHF.

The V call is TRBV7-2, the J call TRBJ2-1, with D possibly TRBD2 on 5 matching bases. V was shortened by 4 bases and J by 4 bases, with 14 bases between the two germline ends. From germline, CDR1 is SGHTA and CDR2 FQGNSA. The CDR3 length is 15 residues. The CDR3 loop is CASSSAVAEYNEQFF. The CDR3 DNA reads TGTGCCAGCAGCTCAGCGGTAGCTGAATACAATGAGCAGTTCTTC. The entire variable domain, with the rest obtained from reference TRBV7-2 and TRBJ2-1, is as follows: GAGVSQSPSNKVTEKGKDVELRCDPISGHTALYWYRQSLGQGLEFLIYFQGNSAPDKSGLPSDRFSAERTGGSVSTLTIQRTQQEDSAVYLCASSSAVAEYNEQFFGPGTRLTVL.

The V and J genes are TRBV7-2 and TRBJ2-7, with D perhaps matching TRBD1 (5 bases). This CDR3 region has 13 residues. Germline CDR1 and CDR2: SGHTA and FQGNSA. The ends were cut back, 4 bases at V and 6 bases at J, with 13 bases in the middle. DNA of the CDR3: TGTGCCAGCAGCTCCCTACAGGAGTTCGAGCAGTACTTC. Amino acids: CASSSLQEFEQYF.

CDR3: CASGVGRDSEEETQYF. The CDR3 DNA sequence: TGTGCCAGCGGGGTTGGACGTGACAGCGAAGAAGAGACCCAGTACTTC. The chain couples TRBV6-2 or TRBV6-3 to TRBJ2-5; D possibly corresponds to TRBD1 (5 bases). Germline values: CDR1 MNHEY, CDR2 SVGEGT. The CDR3 is made up of 16 amino acids. V was cut by 8 bases and J by 3 bases, with 22 bases left in between.

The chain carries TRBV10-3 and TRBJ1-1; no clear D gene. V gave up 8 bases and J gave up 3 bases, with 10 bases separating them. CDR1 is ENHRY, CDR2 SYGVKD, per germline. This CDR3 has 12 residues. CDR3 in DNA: TGTGCCATCGGTGTGGCAGACACTGAAGCTTTCTTT. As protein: CAIGVADTEAFF.

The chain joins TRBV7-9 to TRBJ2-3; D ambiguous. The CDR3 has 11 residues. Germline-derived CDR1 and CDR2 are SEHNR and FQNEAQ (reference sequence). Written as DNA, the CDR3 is TGTGCGTTATGGGACACAGATACGCAGTATTTT. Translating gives CALWDTDTQYF.

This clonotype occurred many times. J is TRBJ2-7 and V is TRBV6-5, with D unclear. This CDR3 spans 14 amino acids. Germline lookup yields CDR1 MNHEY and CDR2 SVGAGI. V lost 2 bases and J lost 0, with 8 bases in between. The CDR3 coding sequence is TGTGCCAGCAGTTACGGGGTCGTCTCCTACGAGCAGTACTTC. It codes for CASSYGVVSYEQYF.

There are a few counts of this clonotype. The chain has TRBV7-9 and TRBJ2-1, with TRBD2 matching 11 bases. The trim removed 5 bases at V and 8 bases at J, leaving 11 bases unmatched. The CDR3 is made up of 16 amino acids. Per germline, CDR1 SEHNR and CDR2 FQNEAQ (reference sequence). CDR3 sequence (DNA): TGTGCCAGCAGCCAGGTACTAGCGGGAGTGATCGATGAGCAGTTCTTC. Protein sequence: CASSQVLAGVIDEQFF.

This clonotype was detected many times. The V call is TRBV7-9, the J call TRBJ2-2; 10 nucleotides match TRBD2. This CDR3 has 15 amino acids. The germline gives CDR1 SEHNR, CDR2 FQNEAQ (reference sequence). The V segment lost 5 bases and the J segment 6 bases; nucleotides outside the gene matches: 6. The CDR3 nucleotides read TGTGCCAGCAGCCCTAGCGGGGGAAGGCCCGGGGAGCTGTTTTTT. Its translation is CASSPSGGRPGELFF.

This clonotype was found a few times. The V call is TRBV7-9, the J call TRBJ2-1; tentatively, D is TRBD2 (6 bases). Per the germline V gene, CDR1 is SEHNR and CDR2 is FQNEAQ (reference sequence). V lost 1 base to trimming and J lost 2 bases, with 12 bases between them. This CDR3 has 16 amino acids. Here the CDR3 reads CASSLDSGFAYNEQFF. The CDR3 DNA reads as TGTGCCAGCAGCTTAGATAGCGGATTCGCCTACAATGAGCAGTTCTTC.

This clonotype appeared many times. The CDR3 spells CASSWEGHTGELFF. CDR3 DNA: TGTGCCAGCAGTTGGGAGGGACACACCGGGGAGCTGTTTTTT. This chain connects TRBV6-5 to TRBJ2-2, with 7 bases matching TRBD2. J was trimmed by 3 bases and V by 4 bases; bases with no gene match: 2. The CDR3 has 14 amino acids. The germline CDR1 and CDR2 sequences are MNHEY and SVGAGI.

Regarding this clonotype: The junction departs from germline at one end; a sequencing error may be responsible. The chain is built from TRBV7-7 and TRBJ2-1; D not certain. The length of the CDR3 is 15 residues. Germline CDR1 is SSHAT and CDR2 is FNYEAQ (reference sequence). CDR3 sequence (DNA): TGTGCTAGCAGCTTAGGGTGGGGTGTGTACAATGAGCAGTTCTTC. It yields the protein CASSLGWGVYNEQFF.

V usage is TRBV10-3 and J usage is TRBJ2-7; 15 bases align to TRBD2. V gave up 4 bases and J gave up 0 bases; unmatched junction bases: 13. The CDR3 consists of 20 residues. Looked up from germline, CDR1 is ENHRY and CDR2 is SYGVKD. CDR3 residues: CAISVGTSGGSIPYSYEQYF. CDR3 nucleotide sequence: TGTGCCATCAGTGTGGGGACTAGCGGGGGGTCCATACCGTACTCCTACGAGCAGTACTTC.

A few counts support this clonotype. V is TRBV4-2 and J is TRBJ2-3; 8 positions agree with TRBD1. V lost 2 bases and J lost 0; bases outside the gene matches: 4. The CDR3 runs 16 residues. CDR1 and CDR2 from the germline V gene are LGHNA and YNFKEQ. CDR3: CASSQPGQGSTDTQYF. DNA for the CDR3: TGTGCCAGCAGCCAACCTGGACAGGGTAGCACAGATACGCAGTATTTT.

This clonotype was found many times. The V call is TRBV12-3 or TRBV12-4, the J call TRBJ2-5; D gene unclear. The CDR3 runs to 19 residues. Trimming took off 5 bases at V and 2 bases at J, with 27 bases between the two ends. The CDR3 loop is CASSPRPYASVLPQETQYF. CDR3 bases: TGTGCCAGCAGTCCTCGACCGTACGCAAGCGTCTTGCCACAAGAGACCCAGTACTTC.

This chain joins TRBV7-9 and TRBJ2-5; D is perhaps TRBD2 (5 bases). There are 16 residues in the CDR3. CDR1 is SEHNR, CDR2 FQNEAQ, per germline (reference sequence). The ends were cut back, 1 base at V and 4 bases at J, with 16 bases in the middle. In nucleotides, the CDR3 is TGTGCCAGCAGCTTAGTTCTGGGGAGTTCAAGAGAGACCCAGTACTTC. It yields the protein CASSLVLGSSRETQYF.

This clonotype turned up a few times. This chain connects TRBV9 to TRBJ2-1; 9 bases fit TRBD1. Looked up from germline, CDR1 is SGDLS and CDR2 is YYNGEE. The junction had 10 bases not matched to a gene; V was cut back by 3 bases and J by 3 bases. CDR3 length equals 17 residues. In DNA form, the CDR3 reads TGTGCCAGCAGCGCCTCCTCGGGGACAGGGATCTACAATGAGCAGTTCTTC. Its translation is CASSASSGTGIYNEQFF.

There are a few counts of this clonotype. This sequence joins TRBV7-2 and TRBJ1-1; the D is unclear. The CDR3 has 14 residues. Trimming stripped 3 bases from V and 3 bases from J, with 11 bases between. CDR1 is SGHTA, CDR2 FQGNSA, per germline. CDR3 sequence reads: CASSFLRLDTEAFF. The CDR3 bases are TGTGCCAGCAGCTTCTTACGGCTGGACACTGAAGCTTTCTTT.

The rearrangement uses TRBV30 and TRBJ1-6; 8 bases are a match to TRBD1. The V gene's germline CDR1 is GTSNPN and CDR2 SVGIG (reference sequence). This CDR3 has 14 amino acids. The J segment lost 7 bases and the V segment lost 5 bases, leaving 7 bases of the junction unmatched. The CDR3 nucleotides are TGTGCCTGGCAGGGGGCGATCCCAAATTCACCCCTCCACTTT. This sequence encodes CAWQGAIPNSPLHF.

CDR3 in DNA: TGCGCCAGCAGCCAAGGTGAGACAGGCACAGATACGCAGTATTTT. Translating it yields CASSQGETGTDTQYF. The chain employs TRBV4-1 and TRBJ2-3, with TRBD1 as a possible D gene (5 bases). V gave up 1 base and J gave up 1 base, with 9 bases separating them. The CDR3 is 15 amino acids. Germline assignment: CDR1 MGHRA and CDR2 YSYEKL.

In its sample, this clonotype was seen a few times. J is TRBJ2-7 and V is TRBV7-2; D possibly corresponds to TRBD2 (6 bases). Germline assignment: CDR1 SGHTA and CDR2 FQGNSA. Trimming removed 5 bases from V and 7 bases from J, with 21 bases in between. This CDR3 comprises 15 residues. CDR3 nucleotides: TGTGCCAGCAGCCCCCCGGGACTGTACGCCCCTGAGCAGTACTTC. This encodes CASSPPGLYAPEQYF.

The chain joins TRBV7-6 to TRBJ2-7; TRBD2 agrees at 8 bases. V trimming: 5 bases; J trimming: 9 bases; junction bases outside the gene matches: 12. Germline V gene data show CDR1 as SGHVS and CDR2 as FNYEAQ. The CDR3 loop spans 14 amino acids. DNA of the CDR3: TGTGCCAGCAGCCCAGGGACTAGAGTAATTGTGCAGTACTTC. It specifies CASSPGTRVIVQYF.

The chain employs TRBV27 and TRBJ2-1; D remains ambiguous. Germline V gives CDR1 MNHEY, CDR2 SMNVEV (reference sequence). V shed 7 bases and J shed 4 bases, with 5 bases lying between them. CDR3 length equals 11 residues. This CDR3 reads CASTQYNEQFF. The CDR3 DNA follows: TGTGCCAGCACCCAGTACAATGAGCAGTTCTTC.

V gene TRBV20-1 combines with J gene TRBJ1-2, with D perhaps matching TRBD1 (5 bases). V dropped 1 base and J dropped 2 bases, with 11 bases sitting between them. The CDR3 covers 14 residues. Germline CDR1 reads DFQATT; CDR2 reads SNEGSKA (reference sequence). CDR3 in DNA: TGCAGTGCTAGAGCACGGGGGTCCAACTATGGCTACACCTTC. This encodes CSARARGSNYGYTF.

The DNA of the CDR3 is TGTGCCATCAGCGACAGGGTGGTGAACGGGCAGTTCTTC. Amino acids: CAISDRVVNGQFF. The chain combines TRBV24-1 with TRBJ2-1, with 7 bases aligning to TRBD1. The germline V gene encodes CDR1 KGHDR and CDR2 SFDVKD. This CDR3 region has 13 residues. V lost 11 bases, J lost 12 bases, and 15 bases stayed unmatched.

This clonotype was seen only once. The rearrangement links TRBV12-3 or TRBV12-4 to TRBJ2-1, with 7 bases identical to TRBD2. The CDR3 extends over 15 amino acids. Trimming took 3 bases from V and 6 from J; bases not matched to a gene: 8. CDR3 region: CASSFYPGGSNEQFF. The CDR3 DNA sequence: TGTGCCAGCAGTTTTTACCCGGGGGGAAGCAATGAGCAGTTCTTC.

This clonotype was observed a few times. The chain's CDR3 is CASSQGSGLLWQFF. The CDR3 DNA reads TGTGCCAGCAGCCAAGGGTCGGGACTCCTTTGGCAGTTCTTC. This chain connects TRBV3-1 to TRBJ2-1; possibly TRBD2 for D (6 bases). V was cut by 1 base and J by 12 bases, with 16 bases left in between. The CDR3 covers 14 residues. The V gene's germline CDR1 is LGHDT and CDR2 YNNKEL (reference sequence).

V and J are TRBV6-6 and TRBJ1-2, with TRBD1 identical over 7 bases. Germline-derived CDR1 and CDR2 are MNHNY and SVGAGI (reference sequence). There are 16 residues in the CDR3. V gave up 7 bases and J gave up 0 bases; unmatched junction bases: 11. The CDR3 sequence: CASILSRDSSNYGYTF. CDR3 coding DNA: TGTGCCAGCATCCTCTCCCGGGACAGTTCTAACTATGGCTACACCTTC.

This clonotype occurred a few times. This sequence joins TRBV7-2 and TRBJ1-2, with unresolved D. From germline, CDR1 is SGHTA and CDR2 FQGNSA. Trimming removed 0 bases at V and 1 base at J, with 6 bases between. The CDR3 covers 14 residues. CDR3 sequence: CASSLAADNYGYTF. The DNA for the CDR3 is TGTGCCAGCAGCTTAGCGGCTGATAACTATGGCTACACCTTC.

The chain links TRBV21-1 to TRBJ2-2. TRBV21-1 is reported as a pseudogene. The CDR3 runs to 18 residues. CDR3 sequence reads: CASSKPVNPHGNTGELFF. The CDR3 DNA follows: TGTGCCAGCAGCAAACCCGTAAATCCCCACGGTAACACCGGGGAGCTGTTTTTT.